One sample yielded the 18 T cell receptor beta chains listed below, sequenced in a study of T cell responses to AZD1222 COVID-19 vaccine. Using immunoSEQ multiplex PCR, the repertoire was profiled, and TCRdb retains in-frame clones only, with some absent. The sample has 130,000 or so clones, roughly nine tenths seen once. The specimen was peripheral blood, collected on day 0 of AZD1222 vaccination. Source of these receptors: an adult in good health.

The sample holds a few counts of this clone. CDR3 region: CAWSVPRGVGSPLHF. Written as DNA, the CDR3 is TGTGCCTGGAGTGTACCTCGGGGGGTTGGCTCACCCCTCCACTTT. This sequence joins TRBV30 and TRBJ1-6; TRBD1 might be the D (5 bases). Trimming pared 0 bases from V and 10 bases from J, leaving 16 bases between. The CDR3 runs 15 residues. Germline values: CDR1 GTSNPN, CDR2 SVGIG (reference sequence).

The CDR3: CATTLTSGLEQFF. DNA for the CDR3: TGTGCCACCACGTTGACTAGCGGGTTGGAGCAGTTCTTC. This chain links TRBV10-3 with TRBJ2-1, with TRBD2 matching over 10 bases. This CDR3 contains 13 residues. Germline trimming cut 10 bases from V and 10 bases from J; bases unmatched to any gene: 10. Germline CDR1 reads ENHRY; CDR2 reads SYGVKD.

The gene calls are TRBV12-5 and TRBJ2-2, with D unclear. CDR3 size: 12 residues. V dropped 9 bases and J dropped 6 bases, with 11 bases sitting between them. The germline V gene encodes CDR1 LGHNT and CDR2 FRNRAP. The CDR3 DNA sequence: TGTGCTAGCGAGATAGTCTCCGGGGAGCTGTTTTTT. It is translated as CASEIVSGELFF.

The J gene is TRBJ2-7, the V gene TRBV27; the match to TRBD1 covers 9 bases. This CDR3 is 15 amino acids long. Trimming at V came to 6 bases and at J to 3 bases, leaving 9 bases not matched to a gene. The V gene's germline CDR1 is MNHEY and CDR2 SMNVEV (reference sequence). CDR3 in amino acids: CASRKEDRGLYEQYF. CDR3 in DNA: TGTGCCAGCAGAAAGGAGGACAGGGGCCTCTACGAGCAGTACTTC.

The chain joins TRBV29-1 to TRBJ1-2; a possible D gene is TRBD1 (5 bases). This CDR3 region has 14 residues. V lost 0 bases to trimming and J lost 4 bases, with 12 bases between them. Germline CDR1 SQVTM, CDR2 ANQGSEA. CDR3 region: CSVEESGIGYGYTF. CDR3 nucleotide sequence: TGCAGCGTTGAAGAATCAGGGATCGGCTATGGCTACACCTTC.

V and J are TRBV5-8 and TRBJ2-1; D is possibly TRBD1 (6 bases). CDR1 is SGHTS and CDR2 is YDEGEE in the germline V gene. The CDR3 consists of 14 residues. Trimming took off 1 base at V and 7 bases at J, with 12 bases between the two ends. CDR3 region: CASSLRGLLNEQFF. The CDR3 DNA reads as TGTGCCAGCAGCTTGAGGGGGTTGCTAAATGAGCAGTTCTTC.

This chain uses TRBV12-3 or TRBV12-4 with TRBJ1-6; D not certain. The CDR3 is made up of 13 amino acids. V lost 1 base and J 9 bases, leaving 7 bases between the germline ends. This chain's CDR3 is CASSLGTASPLHF. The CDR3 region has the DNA TGTGCCAGCAGTTTAGGGACGGCTTCACCCCTCCACTTT.

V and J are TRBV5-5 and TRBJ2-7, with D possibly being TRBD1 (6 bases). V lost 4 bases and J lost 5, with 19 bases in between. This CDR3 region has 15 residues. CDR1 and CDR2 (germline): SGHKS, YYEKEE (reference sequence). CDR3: CASSLTLTGSHEQYF. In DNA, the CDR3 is TGTGCCAGCAGCCTGACCTTAACAGGGTCCCACGAGCAGTACTTC.

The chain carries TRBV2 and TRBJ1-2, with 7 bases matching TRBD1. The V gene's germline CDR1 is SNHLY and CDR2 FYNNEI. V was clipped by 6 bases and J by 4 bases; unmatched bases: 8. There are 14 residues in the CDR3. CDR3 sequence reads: CASRETGSAYGYTF. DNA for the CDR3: TGTGCCAGCAGGGAGACAGGGAGTGCCTATGGCTACACCTTC. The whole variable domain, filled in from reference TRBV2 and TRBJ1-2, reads EPEVTQTPSHQVTQMGQEVILRCVPISNHLYFYWYRQILGQKVEFLVSFYNNEISEKSEIFDDQFSVERPDGSNFTLKIRSTKLEDSAMYFCASRETGSAYGYTFGSGTRLTVV.

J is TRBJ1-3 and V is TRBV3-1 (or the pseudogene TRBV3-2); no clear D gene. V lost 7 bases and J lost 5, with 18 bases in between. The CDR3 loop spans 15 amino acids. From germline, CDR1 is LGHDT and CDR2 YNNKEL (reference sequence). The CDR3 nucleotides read TGTGCCAGCACCCCCGAAGGGAGCCTACGAAACACCATATATTTT. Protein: CASTPEGSLRNTIYF.

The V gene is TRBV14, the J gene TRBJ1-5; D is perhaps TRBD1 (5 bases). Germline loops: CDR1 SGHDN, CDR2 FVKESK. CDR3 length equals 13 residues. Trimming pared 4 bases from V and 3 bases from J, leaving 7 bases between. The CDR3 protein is CASSRGHNQPQHF. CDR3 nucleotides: TGTGCCAGCAGCCGCGGACACAATCAGCCCCAGCATTTT.

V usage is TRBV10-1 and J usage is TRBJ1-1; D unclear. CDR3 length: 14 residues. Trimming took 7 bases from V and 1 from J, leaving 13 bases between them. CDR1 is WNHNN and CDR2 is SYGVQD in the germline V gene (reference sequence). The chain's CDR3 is CASIQDIENTEAFF. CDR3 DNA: TGCGCCAGCATCCAAGATATTGAGAACACTGAAGCTTTCTTT.

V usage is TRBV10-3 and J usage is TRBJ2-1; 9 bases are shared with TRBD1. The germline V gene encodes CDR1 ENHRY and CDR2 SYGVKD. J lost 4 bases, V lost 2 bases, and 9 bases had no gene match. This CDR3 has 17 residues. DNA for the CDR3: TGTGCCATCAGTGAGGGGATCCGGGACAGGGTGTACAATGAGCAGTTCTTC. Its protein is CAISEGIRDRVYNEQFF.

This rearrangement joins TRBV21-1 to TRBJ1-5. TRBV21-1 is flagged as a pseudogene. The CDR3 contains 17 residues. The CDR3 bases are TGTGCCAGCAGCATTTTTGTATTCGAAAAGGTTCTTCAGCCCCAGCATTTT. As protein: CASSIFVFEKVLQPQHF.

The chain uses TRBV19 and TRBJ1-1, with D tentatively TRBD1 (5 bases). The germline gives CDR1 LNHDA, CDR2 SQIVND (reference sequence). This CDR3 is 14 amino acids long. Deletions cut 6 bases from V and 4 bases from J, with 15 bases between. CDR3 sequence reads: CASSQGRAFTEAFF. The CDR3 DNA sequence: TGTGCCAGTAGCCAGGGACGGGCGTTCACTGAAGCTTTCTTT. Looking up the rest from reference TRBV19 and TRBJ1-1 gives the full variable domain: DGGITQSPKYLFRKEGQNVTLSCEQNLNHDAMYWYRQDPGQGLRLIYYSQIVNDFQKGDIAEGYSVSREKKESFPLTVTSAQKNPTAFYLCASSQGRAFTEAFFGQGTRLTVV.

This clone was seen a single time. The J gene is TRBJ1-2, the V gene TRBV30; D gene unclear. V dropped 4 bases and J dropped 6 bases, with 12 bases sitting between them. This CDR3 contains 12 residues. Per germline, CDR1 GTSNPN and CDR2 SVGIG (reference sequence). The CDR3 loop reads CAWTRASDGYTF. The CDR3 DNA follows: TGTGCCTGGACCCGGGCTAGCGATGGCTACACCTTC.

CDR3 amino acids: CASSSELTSGSPGPYNEQFF. The CDR3 region has the DNA TGTGCCAGCAGCTCGGAGCTGACTAGCGGGAGTCCCGGGCCCTACAATGAGCAGTTCTTC. The chain combines TRBV9 with TRBJ2-1; TRBD2 matches 12 bases. CDR3 length: 20 residues. The trim removed 4 bases at V and 2 bases at J, leaving 16 bases unmatched. Germline V CDR1 and CDR2: SGDLS, YYNGEE.

CDR3 amino acids: CAWSAGLTPYSNQPQHF. The CDR3 nucleotides are TGTGCCTGGAGTGCCGGTCTTACACCTTATAGCAATCAGCCCCAGCATTTT. V is TRBV30 and J is TRBJ1-5; the D is unclear. The V and J ends lost 1 base and 0 bases respectively, with 16 bases between them. From germline, CDR1 is GTSNPN and CDR2 SVGIG (reference sequence). This CDR3 contains 17 residues.